Sequencing of this T cell receptor (beta chain) was carried out in a study of a mutant IDH1 vaccine in newly diagnosed glioma. As for the study in general: There were roughly 62% males and around 40% females among treated patients, whose mean age was approximately 38 years.

The time point is: week 11, during vaccination. A 20-mer mutant IDH1 peptide at 300 ug was injected subcutaneously with topical imiquimod. This clone came up once. Its antigen remains unknown. Study-level findings and limits: Pseudoprogression seemed unrelated to changes in top peripheral T cell clonotypes.

Libraries were prepared by immunoSEQ multiplex PCR; TCRdb keeps only in-frame clonotypes and omits some of them. The table has 20,000 to 25,000 clones, just over 70% seen once. This receptor was identified in a man aged 18 to 30 with glioma. Some clones in this sample may be carry-over from other donors' samples. The sample here was peripheral blood mononuclear cells (PBMCs), taken from a glioma patient whose treatment included an IDH1 peptide vaccine.

The CDR3 nucleotides read TGCGCCAGCAGCCCGACGGGCTATACTAGCACAGATACGCAGTATTTT. Amino acids: CASSPTGYTSTDTQYF. The V call is TRBV5-1, the J call TRBJ2-3; D uncertain. The length of the CDR3 is 16 residues. Trimming stripped 4 bases from V and 0 bases from J, with 15 bases between. CDR1 and CDR2 (germline): SGHRS, YFSETQ. Full variable domain (missing parts from reference TRBV5-1 and TRBJ2-3): KAGVTQTPRYLIKTRGQQVTLSCSPISGHRSVSWYQQTPGQGLQFLFEYFSETQRNKGNFPGRFSGRQFSNSRSEMNVSTLELGDSALYLCASSPTGYTSTDTQYFGPGTRLTVL.